The 8 T cell receptor beta chains reported below all come from one sample, sequenced in a study of beta chain features in type 1 diabetes. Every isolated RNA sample was fully reverse transcribed, so sequencing captured expressed TCRB transcripts. Sequencing was performed with immunoSEQ multiplex PCR; in TCRdb, only in-frame clones are kept and a portion is missing. This sample has just over 600,000 clones, with 15% found just once. The specimen was naive CD4+ T cells from blood. The origin of the receptors is a man aged 18 to 29 in good health.

About this clone: This sample also contains other DNA sequences that code for the same CDR3. The chain has TRBV7-2 and TRBJ2-7, with 7 nucleotides matching TRBD2. Losses at the gene ends were 1 base for V and 1 base for J; bases not matched to a gene: 4. Germline lookup yields CDR1 SGHTA and CDR2 FQGNSA. The CDR3 covers 15 residues. CDR3 loop: CASSLGSGASYEQYF. Here the CDR3 DNA reads TGTGCCAGCAGCTTAGGCAGCGGGGCTTCCTACGAGCAGTACTTC.

This clone was counted between two and nine times. The rearrangement joins TRBV9 to TRBJ2-3; 7 nucleotides match TRBD1. The V gene end was trimmed by 0 bases and the J gene end by 3 bases; junction bases not matched to a gene: 4. Germline CDR1 is SGDLS and CDR2 is YYNGEE. This CDR3 contains 15 residues. The CDR3 loop reads CASSVAGRGTDTQYF. CDR3 DNA sequence: TGTGCCAGCAGCGTAGCGGGCAGGGGGACAGATACGCAGTATTTT.

The chain combines TRBV28 with TRBJ2-7; 9 positions match TRBD1. The germline gives CDR1 MDHEN, CDR2 SYDVKM. CDR3 length: 13 amino acids. Germline trimming cut 11 bases from V and 5 bases from J; bases unmatched to any gene: 10. DNA for the CDR3: TGTGCCTCACGGGGACAGGGTACGGACGAGCAGTACTTC. Its translation: CASRGQGTDEQYF.

As concerns this clone: Different DNA sequences within this sample yield the same CDR3. The chain uses TRBV6-6 and TRBJ1-2; D ambiguous. Germline loops: CDR1 MNHNY, CDR2 SVGAGI (reference sequence). The V and J ends lost 1 base and 5 bases respectively, with 2 bases between them. The CDR3 spans 11 residues. CDR3 nucleotide sequence: TGTGCCAGCAGTTACTTGTATGGCTACACCTTC. Amino acids: CASSYLYGYTF.

The CDR3 here is CASSLAGRMYEQYF. The CDR3, as DNA: TGCGCCAGCAGCTTGGCGGGCAGAATGTACGAGCAGTACTTC. The chain carries TRBV5-1 and TRBJ2-7; D remains unclear. Deletions cut 0 bases from V and 4 bases from J, with 11 bases between. Looked up from germline, CDR1 is SGHRS and CDR2 is YFSETQ. The CDR3 is made up of 14 amino acids.

The sample holds a few counts of this clone. The chain employs TRBV7-9 and TRBJ2-3; D is unresolved. Germline V gene lookup returns CDR1 SEHNR and CDR2 FQNEAQ (reference sequence). This CDR3 spans 15 amino acids. Trimming cost V 1 base and J 0 bases, with 8 bases left between them. The CDR3 is CASSLVQPSTDTQYF. The CDR3 DNA is TGTGCCAGCAGCTTAGTGCAGCCTAGCACAGATACGCAGTATTTT.

This clone turned up a few times. The V gene is TRBV7-9, the J gene TRBJ2-7, with TRBD1 matching 9 bases. Germline V gene data show CDR1 as SEHNR and CDR2 as FQNEAQ (reference sequence). This CDR3 comprises 13 residues. V was clipped by 3 bases and J by 6 bases; unmatched bases: 3. This CDR3 is CASSFVGQGEQYF. As DNA, the CDR3 is TGTGCCAGCAGCTTTGTGGGACAGGGCGAGCAGTACTTC.

There are a few counts of this clone. This chain connects TRBV4-1 to TRBJ2-7; possibly TRBD1 for D (6 bases). The CDR3 extends over 13 amino acids. Germline values: CDR1 MGHRA, CDR2 YSYEKL. Trimming stripped 2 bases from V and 6 bases from J, with 11 bases between. CDR3 amino acids: CASSQFTGTEQYF. DNA of the CDR3: TGCGCCAGCAGCCAATTCACAGGGACCGAGCAGTACTTC.